The rows below give T cell receptor beta chains drawn from one sample of a study of siplizumab effects on memory and regulatory T cells. Libraries were prepared by immunoSEQ multiplex PCR; TCRdb keeps only in-frame clonotypes and omits some of them. The sample records around 100,000 clones, about 94% being singletons. The sample was Tregs sorted from blood. The receptors originated from a human donor in good health. Both conserved end residues are part of each CDR3. Each record gives: V gene, J gene, clone size, D gene, CDR3 protein, CDR3 DNA. A D gene is named only where the DNA matches it firmly. The size field is filled for only some rows; it gives once, few, many or a size class.

>TRBV9|TRBJ2-5|NA|NA
CASSVEGGQTQYF
TGTGCCAGCAGCGTAGAGGGAGGACAGACCCAGTACTTC
>TRBV7-9|TRBJ1-4|NA|NA
CASSLSTGTSFF
TGTGCCAGCAGCTTATCTACCGGGACCTCGTTTTTT
>TRBV30|TRBJ2-2|NA|NA
CAWTGNTGELFF
TGTGCCTGGACAGGGAACACCGGGGAGCTGTTTTTT
>TRBV19|TRBJ2-2|NA|NA
CASSTFRAGELFF
TGTGCCAGTAGTACGTTCAGGGCCGGGGAGCTGTTTTTT
>TRBV6-1|TRBJ1-3|NA|TRBD1
CASRGTGGLDTIYF
TGTGCCAGCAGGGGGACAGGGGGATTGGACACCATATATTTT
>TRBV6-6|TRBJ1-1|NA|NA
CASSRVRGMNTEAFF
TGTGCCAGCAGTCGGGTGAGGGGAATGAACACTGAAGCTTTCTTT
>TRBV11-2|TRBJ2-1|NA|NA
CASSTHSRAPGDNEQFF
TGTGCCAGCAGCACCCACAGTCGGGCGCCTGGGGACAATGAGCAGTTCTTC
>TRBV7-9|TRBJ1-2|once|NA
CASSWGAENYGYTF
TGTGCCAGCAGCTGGGGCGCGGAGAACTATGGCTACACCTTC
>TRBV5-4|TRBJ2-7|NA|NA
CASSLRAGYEQYF
TGTGCCAGCAGCTTGAGGGCAGGGTACGAGCAGTACTTC
>TRBV5-4|TRBJ2-5|once|TRBD2
CASSPGLAGGYQETQYF
TGTGCCAGCAGCCCAGGACTAGCGGGGGGGTACCAAGAGACCCAGTACTTC
>TRBV7-2|TRBJ1-1|NA|NA
CAIQGGNTEAFF
TGTGCCATCCAGGGAGGGAACACTGAAGCTTTCTTT
>TRBV11-3|TRBJ2-1|NA|TRBD2
CASSLTLAGEAVNEQFF
TGTGCCAGCAGCTTAACGCTAGCGGGAGAGGCAGTCAATGAGCAGTTCTTC
>TRBV6-5|TRBJ1-1|few|NA
CASSYSSTGDTEAFF
TGTGCCAGCAGTTACTCATCCACTGGGGACACTGAAGCTTTCTTT
>TRBV4-3|TRBJ2-4|NA|NA
CASSQDTERALAKNIQYF
TGCGCCAGCAGCCAAGATACTGAGCGGGCGCTAGCCAAAAACATTCAGTACTTC
>TRBV6-7|TRBJ1-1|few|NA
CASSYQPARPQSWEAFF
TGTGCCAGCAGTTATCAACCGGCCCGACCACAGTCGTGGGAAGCTTTCTTT
>TRBV21-1|TRBJ2-7|NA|NA
CASSSRGTGSYEQYF
TGTGCCAGCAGCTCTCGCGGGACAGGTTCCTACGAGCAGTACTTC
>TRBV2|TRBJ1-2|NA|NA
CASRGALYGYTF
TGTGCCAGCAGAGGGGCCCTCTATGGCTACACCTTC
>TRBV10-2|TRBJ1-2|NA|TRBD1
CAASTTGTAKGYTF
TGCGCCGCCAGCACGACGGGGACAGCGAAGGGCTACACCTTC
>TRBV5-1|TRBJ2-2|once|TRBD1
CASSTAGGGMPGELFF
TGCGCCAGCAGCACTGCAGGGGGTGGTATGCCCGGGGAGCTGTTTTTT
>TRBV2|TRBJ2-4|NA|NA
CASSEYVGTGMLENIQYF
TGTGCCAGCAGTGAGTACGTAGGTACAGGCATGCTCGAAAACATTCAGTACTTC
>TRBV5-1|TRBJ1-4|NA|NA
CASSFGRLTNEKLFF
TGCGCCAGCAGCTTCGGTAGGCTAACTAATGAAAAACTGTTTTTT
>TRBV7-9|TRBJ2-2|NA|NA
CASSPVANTGELFF
TGTGCCAGCAGCCCAGTGGCGAACACCGGGGAGCTGTTTTTT
>TRBV2|TRBJ2-7|NA|NA
CASSPPPYF
TGTGCCAGCAGTCCCCCCCCGTACTTC
>TRBV4-1|TRBJ1-1|NA|TRBD1
CASSQTRGFMNTEAFF
TGCGCCAGCAGCCAAACCAGGGGGTTCATGAACACTGAAGCTTTCTTT
>TRBV4-3|TRBJ1-2|NA|TRBD1
CASSPTGTGYNYGYTF
TGCGCCAGCAGCCCAACCGGGACAGGGTATAACTATGGCTACACCTTC
>TRBV7-9|TRBJ1-1|NA|NA
CASRHPPGVRTEAFF
TGTGCCAGCAGGCACCCCCCGGGGGTGAGGACTGAAGCTTTCTTT
>TRBV28|TRBJ1-1|NA|NA
CASSFSRGGNTEAFF
TGTGCCAGCAGCTTTTCGCGGGGAGGGAACACTGAAGCTTTCTTT
>TRBV11-2|TRBJ2-7|NA|TRBD1
CASSSGTGYEQYF
TGTGCCAGCAGCTCGGGGACAGGGTACGAGCAGTACTTC
>TRBV5-1|TRBJ1-4|NA|NA
CASSFGQGRYEKLFF
TGCGCCAGCAGCTTCGGTCAGGGGAGATATGAAAAACTGTTTTTT
>TRBV9|TRBJ1-3|NA|TRBD1
CASSGGQLSGNTIYF
TGTGCCAGCAGCGGGGGACAGCTCTCTGGAAACACCATATATTTT
>TRBV30|TRBJ2-7|NA|TRBD1
CAWRKQGVWEQYF
TGTGCCTGGAGGAAGCAGGGGGTTTGGGAGCAGTACTTC
>TRBV5-1|TRBJ2-2|NA|NA
CASSLAGSTGELFF
TGCGCCAGCAGCTTGGCAGGGAGCACCGGGGAGCTGTTTTTT
>TRBV5-1|TRBJ1-3|NA|NA
CASSINSGNTIYF
TGCGCCAGCAGCATAAACTCTGGAAACACCATATATTTT
>TRBV9|TRBJ2-7|NA|TRBD1
CASSVGTGFYEQYF
TGTGCCAGCAGCGTGGGGACAGGGTTCTACGAGCAGTACTTC
>TRBV19|TRBJ1-4|NA|NA
CASSPGATNEKLFF
TGTGCCAGTAGTCCAGGGGCAACTAATGAAAAACTGTTTTTT
>TRBV5-1|TRBJ1-3|NA|TRBD1
CASSDRAGNTIYF
TGCGCCAGCAGTGACAGGGCTGGAAACACCATATATTTT
>TRBV18|TRBJ2-5|NA|NA
CASSPSNVQETQYF
TGTGCCAGCTCACCATCGAACGTTCAAGAGACCCAGTACTTC
>TRBV11-2|TRBJ2-3|NA|NA
CASSFSSADTQYF
TGTGCCAGCAGCTTTAGCAGTGCAGATACGCAGTATTTT
>TRBV12-5|TRBJ2-1|NA|TRBD1
CASGVGVTGGQFF
TGTGCTAGTGGTGTGGGAGTTACAGGGGGGCAGTTCTTC
>TRBV19|TRBJ1-2|NA|NA
CASSIIPTGQLAYGYTF
TGTGCCAGTAGTATAATCCCCACCGGACAGTTAGCGTATGGCTACACCTTC
>TRBV18|TRBJ2-7|NA|NA
CASSPAGTYEQYF
TGTGCCAGCTCACCAGCAGGGACCTACGAGCAGTACTTC
>TRBV6-6|TRBJ1-5|once|TRBD1
CASSFPGQPNQPQHF
TGTGCCAGCAGTTTCCCGGGACAGCCCAATCAGCCCCAGCATTTT
>TRBV11-2|TRBJ1-1|NA|NA
CASSLIGTEAFF
TGTGCCAGCAGTCTCATTGGGACTGAAGCTTTCTTT